Listed here are 20 T cell receptor beta chains from one sample, sequenced in a study of CD8 T cells in ankylosing spondylitis. Whole-study findings and limits: Within ankylosing spondylitis blood, a TCR beta motif made up of eight or nine highly homologous variants appeared to be characteristic.

Their antigens are not known. TCRdb reprocessed the 5' RACE reads via MiXCR and lists one record per CDR3 protein. The sample shows about 450,000 distinct CDR3 sequences, 25% to 30% of them seen only once. Material for sequencing was blood, either unsorted or a sorted T cell fraction (not recorded which). These receptors all stem from a male donor with ankylosing spondylitis.

This clonotype was found a few times. V and J are TRBV12-3 or TRBV12-4 and TRBJ1-1; D remains ambiguous. This CDR3 comprises 12 residues. Trimming took off 7 bases at V and 3 bases at J, with 9 bases between the two ends. The DNA of the CDR3 is TGTGCCAGCAAAGTTGATCACACTGAAGCTTTCTTT. It specifies CASKVDHTEAFF.

This clonotype was detected ten times or more. V is TRBV5-1 and J is TRBJ2-1; 8 nucleotides line up with TRBD2. Per germline, CDR1 SGHRS and CDR2 YFSETQ. The V and J ends lost 4 bases and 4 bases, in that order; junction bases with no gene match: 4. This CDR3 is built from 14 residues. The CDR3 region has the DNA TGCGCCAGCAGCCGACTAGCGACATACAATGAGCAGTTCTTC. Translating it yields CASSRLATYNEQFF.

The chain employs TRBV10-3 and TRBJ2-1; 8 positions match TRBD2. V dropped 7 bases and J dropped 7; count of bases not matched to a gene: 21. The V gene's germline CDR1 is ENHRY and CDR2 SYGVKD. The CDR3 runs 18 residues. The CDR3 nucleotides are TGTGCCATCACCATCGGGGGTGGGGGAGCGGGAGCAGCGAATGAGCAGTTCTTC. This gives the protein CAITIGGGGAGAANEQFF.

The chain uses TRBV4-1 and TRBJ2-3; a weak D match, TRBD1 (5 bases). The V and J ends lost 0 bases and 4 bases respectively, with 11 bases between them. This CDR3 contains 15 residues. Germline V gene data show CDR1 as MGHRA and CDR2 as YSYEKL. CDR3 amino acids: CASSQDQGVADTQYF. The CDR3 coding sequence is TGCGCCAGCAGCCAAGATCAAGGGGTGGCAGATACGCAGTATTTT.

There are a few counts of this clonotype. This sequence joins TRBV29-1 and TRBJ1-1; D is possibly TRBD1 (5 bases). V shed 6 bases and J shed 10 bases, with 18 bases lying between them. The germline CDR1 and CDR2 sequences are SQVTM and ANQGSEA. The CDR3 consists of 12 residues. The CDR3 DNA sequence: TGCAGCGTCAGCAGGGACGGCGGGGGAGCTTTCTTT. Translating it yields CSVSRDGGGAFF. The full variable domain, completed using reference TRBV29-1 and TRBJ1-1, is SAVISQKPSRDICQRGTSLTIQCQVDSQVTMMFWYRQQPGQSLTLIATANQGSEATYESGFVIDKFPISRPNLTFSTLTVSNMSPEDSSIYLCSVSRDGGGAFFGQGTRLTVV.

As to this clonotype: The junction and the germline gene differ at one end; a read error may be behind it. The J gene is TRBJ1-1, the V gene TRBV5-6; 7 bases line up with TRBD1. CDR3 length: 15 amino acids. Germline CDR1 is SGHDT and CDR2 is YYEEEE. CDR3 in amino acids: CASNLVAGGDTEAFF. The CDR3 nucleotides are TGTGCCAGCAACTTGGTAGCAGGGGGGGACACTGAAGCTTTCTTT.

This clonotype has just a few counts. This chain connects TRBV5-1 to TRBJ1-2, with a possible D match to TRBD1 (5 bases). The CDR3 extends over 14 amino acids. Trimming took 4 bases from V and 4 from J, leaving 14 bases between them. Germline assignment: CDR1 SGHRS and CDR2 YFSETQ. In nucleotides, the CDR3 is TGCGCCAGCAGCCCGGAGGGGACCCGCTATGGCTACACCTTC. It yields the protein CASSPEGTRYGYTF.

This rearrangement joins TRBV11-3 to TRBJ2-2; 10 positions agree with TRBD2. Germline CDR1 is SGHNT and CDR2 is YENEEA. CDR3 length: 17 residues. The junction had 8 bases not matched to a gene; V was cut back by 0 bases and J by 7 bases. The CDR3 protein is CASSLDSLAGGVGELFF. CDR3 nucleotides: TGTGCCAGCAGCTTAGATTCATTAGCGGGAGGCGTCGGGGAGCTGTTTTTT.

This clonotype has a count of ten or more. V and J are TRBV2 and TRBJ2-7; possibly TRBD1 for D (5 bases). This CDR3 contains 14 residues. CDR1 and CDR2 (germline): SNHLY, FYNNEI. The ends were cut back, 7 bases at V and 0 bases at J, with 13 bases in the middle. The CDR3 nucleotides are TGTGCCAGCAAGCAGTTCGACAGCTCCTACGAGCAGTACTTC. Encoded protein: CASKQFDSSYEQYF.

The sample holds a few counts of this clonotype. The CDR3 DNA sequence: TGCAGTGCTAGCCGGACTAGCTTCCACAATGAGCAGTTCTTC. As protein: CSASRTSFHNEQFF. V is TRBV20-1 and J is TRBJ2-1; 8 bases are shared with TRBD2. Per germline, CDR1 DFQATT and CDR2 SNEGSKA (reference sequence). V was pared by 3 bases and J by 5 bases, with 6 bases of the junction left unmatched. CDR3 length: 14 residues.

This chain links TRBV6-1 with TRBJ2-5; no clear D gene. This CDR3 spans 11 amino acids. Germline CDR1 reads MNHNS; CDR2 reads SASEGT. V was trimmed by 6 bases and J by 5 bases, leaving 7 bases between them. The CDR3 DNA sequence: TGTGCCAGCAGCACCGGGGAGACCCAGTACTTC. Encoded protein: CASSTGETQYF.

In this sample, this clonotype turned up a few times. The chain employs TRBV20-1 and TRBJ2-1; TRBD2 matches 11 bases. Per the germline V gene, CDR1 is DFQATT and CDR2 is SNEGSKA (reference sequence). V dropped 3 bases and J dropped 4; count of bases not matched to a gene: 5. The CDR3 sequence is 15 residues long. CDR3 in amino acids: CSARGGTSGYNEQFF. CDR3 DNA sequence: TGCAGTGCTAGGGGAGGGACTAGCGGTTACAATGAGCAGTTCTTC.

The V gene is TRBV6-5, the J gene TRBJ1-1, with D possibly matching TRBD1 (6 bases). Germline lookup yields CDR1 MNHEY and CDR2 SVGAGI. The V and J ends lost 4 bases and 0 bases respectively, with 12 bases between them. This CDR3 has 15 amino acids. CDR3 residues: CASSLDRIMNTEAFF. The CDR3 nucleotides read TGTGCCAGCAGTTTGGACAGAATCATGAACACTGAAGCTTTCTTT.

This chain uses TRBV27 with TRBJ1-4; no clear D. V was trimmed by 6 bases and J by 3 bases, leaving 11 bases between them. CDR1 and CDR2 from the germline V gene are MNHEY and SMNVEV (reference sequence). CDR3 length equals 14 residues. CDR3 loop: CASSRGWANEKLFF. CDR3 DNA: TGTGCCAGCAGCCGCGGGTGGGCTAATGAAAAACTGTTTTTT.

This clonotype was seen a few times. V and J are TRBV29-1 and TRBJ2-7; 11 bases line up with TRBD2. The CDR3 covers 13 residues. J gave up 3 bases and V 4 bases, and 2 bases lay outside the gene matches. The germline gives CDR1 SQVTM, CDR2 ANQGSEA. CDR3: CSVAGTSGYEQYF. CDR3 coding DNA: TGCAGCGTTGCCGGGACTAGCGGCTACGAGCAGTACTTC.

The chain carries TRBV24-1 and TRBJ1-1; D not resolved. This CDR3 is 12 amino acids long. V dropped 4 bases and J dropped 1 base, with 3 bases sitting between them. CDR1 is KGHDR, CDR2 SFDVKD, per germline. Here the CDR3 reads CATSDENTEAFF. CDR3 nucleotides: TGTGCCACCAGTGACGAGAACACTGAAGCTTTCTTT.

The V gene is TRBV2, the J gene TRBJ1-2; 11 bases map to TRBD1. The V segment lost 6 bases and the J segment 3 bases; nucleotides outside the gene matches: 3. The CDR3 runs 14 residues. Looked up from germline, CDR1 is SNHLY and CDR2 is FYNNEI. CDR3 bases: TGTGCCAGCAGCCGGGACAGGGGGTACTATGGCTACACCTTC. Its protein is CASSRDRGYYGYTF.

CDR3 protein: CASSFRRHHTQYF. DNA for the CDR3: TGTGCCAGCAGTTTCCGTCGCCATCATACGCAGTATTTT. The chain couples TRBV27 to TRBJ2-3; no clear D gene. The ends were cut back, 3 bases at V and 7 bases at J, with 11 bases in the middle. This CDR3 is built from 13 residues. The germline V gene encodes CDR1 MNHEY and CDR2 SMNVEV (reference sequence).

About this clonotype itself: This likely comes from a read error, as the CDR3 has no conserved phenylalanine or tryptophan at its end. The limits of the CDR3 on the DNA are not certain, so only TCRdb's listed CDR3 is given. The chain uses TRBV21-1 and TRBJ2-7; no DNA check was done on the table's D call, TRBD2. TRBV21-1 is an annotated pseudogene. The CDR3 comprises 10 residues, both ends counted. The CDR3: CASSNPKGLG.

The genes are TRBV11-3 and TRBJ2-2; D is perhaps TRBD2 (6 bases). Trimming took 10 bases from V and 5 from J, leaving 8 bases between them. Per germline, CDR1 SGHNT and CDR2 YENEEA. The CDR3 covers 11 residues. This CDR3 reads CATGGTGELFF. The CDR3 coding sequence is TGTGCCACCGGGGGTACCGGGGAGCTGTTTTTT.